A single sample is the source of the 20 T cell receptor beta chains below, sequenced in a study of memory CD4+ T cells and cytomegalovirus serostatus. Sequencing used immunoSEQ multiplex PCR; TCRdb keeps in-frame clones, though not all of them. The repertoire includes about 40,000 clones, about 85% of them detected once, and approximately 0.79% sits in the top ten. Single viable CD3+CD4+CD8-CD45RO+ cells were sorted as the memory CD4+ T cells. Input material: memory CD4+ T cells from blood. The origin of the receptors is an adult in good health and CMV-seronegative.

The chain couples TRBV18 to TRBJ2-5; D tentatively fits TRBD1 or TRBD2 (6 bases each). Trimming took off 2 bases at V and 5 bases at J, with 15 bases between the two ends. Germline-derived CDR1 and CDR2 are KGHSH and LQKENI. CDR3 size: 15 residues. The CDR3 sequence: CASSPRSGGDETQYF. The CDR3 region has the DNA TGTGCCAGCTCACCAAGGTCCGGGGGCGATGAGACCCAGTACTTC.

V usage is TRBV6-5 and J usage is TRBJ2-1; 10 positions agree with TRBD1. The CDR3 is 15 amino acids. CDR1 MNHEY and CDR2 SVGAGI come from the germline V gene. Trimming removed 4 bases from V and 4 bases from J; junction bases left unmatched: 4. CDR3 coding DNA: TGTGCCAGCAGTTCTCGGACAGGGGGTTACAATGAGCAGTTCTTC. Protein: CASSSRTGGYNEQFF.

J is TRBJ1-6 and V is TRBV5-1; D may be TRBD1 (5 bases). V lost 5 bases and J lost 8, with 14 bases in between. Germline V gene lookup returns CDR1 SGHRS and CDR2 YFSETQ. The CDR3 has 14 amino acids. The CDR3 loop reads CASRRSGSDSPLHF. CDR3 in DNA: TGCGCCAGCAGACGGTCAGGGAGCGATTCACCCCTCCACTTT.

The CDR3 sequence: CAWSSQGHTIYF. The CDR3 nucleotides read TGTGCCTGGAGTTCGCAGGGACACACCATATATTTT. The rearrangement joins TRBV30 to TRBJ1-3, with D tentatively TRBD1 (5 bases). The CDR3 is 12 residues long. V lost 2 bases, J lost 8 bases, and 10 bases lay in between. CDR1 is GTSNPN and CDR2 is SVGIG in the germline V gene (reference sequence).

The chain employs TRBV20-1 and TRBJ2-7; D remains unclear. There are 11 residues in the CDR3. The V and J ends lost 1 base and 3 bases respectively, with 4 bases between them. Germline V gene data show CDR1 as DFQATT and CDR2 as SNEGSKA (reference sequence). CDR3: CSARGDYEQYF. In nucleotides, the CDR3 is TGCAGTGCTAGAGGAGACTACGAGCAGTACTTC.

The chain combines TRBV7-8 with TRBJ2-1; a weak D match, TRBD2 (6 bases). The CDR3 length is 16 residues. Germline CDR1 reads SGHVS; CDR2 reads FQNEAQ. V was pared by 2 bases and J by 4 bases, with 15 bases between. CDR3 region: CASSLYRAGGYNEQFF. The CDR3 nucleotides are TGTGCCAGCAGCTTATATCGGGCAGGAGGGTACAATGAGCAGTTCTTC.

V is TRBV18 and J is TRBJ1-1; D gene uncertain. The germline V gene has CDR1 KGHSH and CDR2 LQKENI. The CDR3 runs to 16 residues. The V end lost 3 bases, the J end lost 1 base, and 15 bases lay between the germline ends. The CDR3 loop is CASSPRTITENTEAFF. The CDR3 coding sequence is TGTGCCAGCTCACCCAGAACGATTACAGAGAACACTGAAGCTTTCTTT.

In DNA form, the CDR3 reads TGCGCCAGCAGCTTGGGCCTCCAGGACTATGGCTACACCTTC. Protein sequence: CASSLGLQDYGYTF. The J gene is TRBJ1-2, the V gene TRBV5-1; D is uncertain. Germline CDR1 is SGHRS and CDR2 is YFSETQ. V lost 0 bases to trimming and J lost 3 bases, with 9 bases between them. The CDR3 spans 14 residues. Supplemented by reference TRBV5-1 and TRBJ1-2, the full variable domain reads KAGVTQTPRYLIKTRGQQVTLSCSPISGHRSVSWYQQTPGQGLQFLFEYFSETQRNKGNFPGRFSGRQFSNSRSEMNVSTLELGDSALYLCASSLGLQDYGYTFGSGTRLTVV.

The chain joins TRBV19 to TRBJ1-1; tentative D call: TRBD1 (5 bases). V lost 3 bases to trimming and J lost 0 bases, with 8 bases between them. There are 14 residues in the CDR3. From germline, CDR1 is LNHDA and CDR2 SQIVND (reference sequence). The CDR3 DNA follows: TGTGCCAGTAGTATTCGGGGGATGAACACTGAAGCTTTCTTT. Encoded protein: CASSIRGMNTEAFF.

The V call is TRBV4-3, the J call TRBJ2-3; a possible D gene is TRBD2 (6 bases). The CDR3 has 14 residues. V lost 5 bases and J 2 bases, leaving 11 bases between the germline ends. CDR1 is LGHNA, CDR2 YSLEER, per germline. CDR3 sequence: CASSIGGATDTQYF. The CDR3 nucleotides are TGCGCCAGCAGCATAGGCGGGGCCACAGATACGCAGTATTTT.

V is TRBV6-5 and J is TRBJ1-1, with a possible D match to TRBD1 (5 bases). CDR3 length: 13 residues. Germline assignment: CDR1 MNHEY and CDR2 SVGAGI. V was shortened by 6 bases and J by 3 bases, with 11 bases between the two germline ends. CDR3 sequence: CASRTGGYTEAFF. DNA of the CDR3: TGTGCCAGCAGGACCGGGGGTTACACTGAAGCTTTCTTT.

The J gene is TRBJ1-5, the V gene TRBV2; TRBD1 aligns across 7 bases. CDR1 and CDR2 from the germline V gene are SNHLY and FYNNEI. The length of the CDR3 is 15 residues. V trimming: 6 bases; J trimming: 4 bases; junction bases outside the gene matches: 9. The CDR3 protein is CASRADGQANQPQHF. The CDR3 region has the DNA TGTGCCAGCAGGGCCGACGGACAGGCTAATCAGCCCCAGCATTTT.

The gene calls are TRBV6-1 and TRBJ1-2, with TRBD1 matching over 7 bases. The V gene's germline CDR1 is MNHNS and CDR2 SASEGT. J lost 3 bases, V lost 3 bases, and 10 bases had no gene match. This CDR3 region has 16 residues. The CDR3 is CASSDKFPTGDYGYTF. CDR3 DNA sequence: TGTGCCAGCAGTGACAAGTTCCCCACAGGGGACTATGGCTACACCTTC.

This sequence joins TRBV5-1 and TRBJ2-3; the D call may be TRBD1 or TRBD2 (5 bases each). V was shortened by 1 base and J by 5 bases, with 11 bases between the two germline ends. CDR1 SGHRS and CDR2 YFSETQ come from the germline V gene. The length of the CDR3 is 14 residues. CDR3 region: CASSLRGVQDTQYF. DNA of the CDR3: TGCGCCAGCAGCTTGAGAGGGGTGCAAGATACGCAGTATTTT.

The table lists this clone with a few counts. CDR3 nucleotide sequence: TGTGCCAGCAGCCAAGATCTCGGTGACAGGGGGAAGTTGACTAATGAAAAACTGTTTTTT. It yields the protein CASSQDLGDRGKLTNEKLFF. This sequence joins TRBV4-2 and TRBJ1-4; 9 bases are a match to TRBD1. Germline assignment: CDR1 LGHNA and CDR2 YNFKEQ. This CDR3 contains 20 residues. The junction had 13 bases not matched to a gene; V was cut back by 0 bases and J by 2 bases.

The chain combines TRBV7-9 with TRBJ2-5; D is unclear. The CDR3 spans 13 residues. V lost 3 bases and J lost 1, with 6 bases in between. The V gene's germline CDR1 is SEHNR and CDR2 FQNEAQ (reference sequence). This chain's CDR3 is CASSFGPQETQYF. CDR3 sequence (DNA): TGTGCCAGCAGCTTTGGGCCCCAAGAGACCCAGTACTTC.

V is TRBV6-1 and J is TRBJ1-3; a possible D gene is TRBD1 (6 bases). CDR3 length equals 15 residues. The germline V gene has CDR1 MNHNS and CDR2 SASEGT. Trimming took 7 bases from V and 2 from J, leaving 15 bases between them. The CDR3 sequence: CASTFTGTTGNTIYF. CDR3 nucleotides: TGTGCCAGCACCTTTACCGGGACAACTGGAAACACCATATATTTT.

This clone was seen only once. The genes are TRBV5-4 and TRBJ2-2; 9 bases fit TRBD2. J gave up 3 bases and V 4 bases, and 10 bases lay outside the gene matches. The CDR3 is 17 amino acids. Germline V CDR1 and CDR2: SGHNT, YYREEE (reference sequence). CDR3 in DNA: TGTGCCAGCAGCCCCTCCTGGGCTAGCGGGGACACCGGGGAGCTGTTTTTT. It is translated as CASSPSWASGDTGELFF.

The chain uses TRBV7-9 and TRBJ2-5, with 7 positions matching TRBD1. This CDR3 comprises 14 residues. Germline CDR1 is SEHNR and CDR2 is FQNEAQ (reference sequence). Losses at the gene ends were 4 bases for V and 2 bases for J; bases not matched to a gene: 4. The CDR3 reads CASSSETGQETQYF. The CDR3 nucleotides are TGTGCCAGCAGCTCAGAGACAGGGCAAGAGACCCAGTACTTC.

The chain combines TRBV5-6 with TRBJ2-5; D unclear. The CDR3 runs 11 residues. Germline CDR1 is SGHDT and CDR2 is YYEEEE. V lost 4 bases, J lost 5 bases, and 6 bases lay in between. DNA of the CDR3: TGTGCCAGCAGCGCTGGGGAGACCCAGTACTTC. Its protein product is CASSAGETQYF.